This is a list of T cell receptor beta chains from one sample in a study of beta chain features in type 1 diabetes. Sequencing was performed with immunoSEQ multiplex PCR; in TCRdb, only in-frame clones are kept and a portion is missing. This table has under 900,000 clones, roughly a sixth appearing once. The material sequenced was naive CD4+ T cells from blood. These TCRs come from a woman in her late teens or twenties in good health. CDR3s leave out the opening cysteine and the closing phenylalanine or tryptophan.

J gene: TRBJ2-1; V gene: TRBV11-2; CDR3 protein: ASSLVAGVSYNEQF
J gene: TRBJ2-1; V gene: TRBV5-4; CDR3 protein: ASSGGLAAYNEQF
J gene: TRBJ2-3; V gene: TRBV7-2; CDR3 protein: ASSLGTRSTDTQY
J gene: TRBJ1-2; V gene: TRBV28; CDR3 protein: ASSSPGGGTYGYT
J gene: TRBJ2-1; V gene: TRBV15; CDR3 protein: ATSRGTASSYNEQF
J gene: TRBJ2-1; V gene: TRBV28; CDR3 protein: ASRTGTGTSYEQF
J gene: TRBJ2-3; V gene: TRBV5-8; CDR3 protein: ASSLGPDTDTQY
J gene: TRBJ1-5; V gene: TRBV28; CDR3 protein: ASSEGQLLGEPQH
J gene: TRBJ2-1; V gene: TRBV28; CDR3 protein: ASLDRGHEQF
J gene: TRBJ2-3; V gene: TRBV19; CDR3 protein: ASSTRTSGDYAQY
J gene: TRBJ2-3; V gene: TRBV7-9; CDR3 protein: ASSFPGQGEY
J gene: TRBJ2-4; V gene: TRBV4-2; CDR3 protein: ASTPAAGTDKNIQY
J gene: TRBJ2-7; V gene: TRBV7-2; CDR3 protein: ASSLVASGSFAYEQY
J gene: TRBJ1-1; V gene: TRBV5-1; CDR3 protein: ASSLDSGVAEAF
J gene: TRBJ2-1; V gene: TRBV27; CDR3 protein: ASSLRGWNEQF
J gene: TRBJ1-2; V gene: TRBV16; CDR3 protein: ASSQSRSKFR
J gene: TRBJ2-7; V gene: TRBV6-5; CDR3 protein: ASTPETDYYEQY
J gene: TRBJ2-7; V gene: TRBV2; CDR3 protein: ASSDEGAKRY
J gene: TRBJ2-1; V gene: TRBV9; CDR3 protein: ASSAPGALGHNEQF
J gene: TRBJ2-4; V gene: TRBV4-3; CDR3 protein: ASSQDRAKNIQY
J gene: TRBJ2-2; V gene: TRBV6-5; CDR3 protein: ASSLQLEYTGELF
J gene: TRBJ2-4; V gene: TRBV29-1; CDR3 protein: SVGRQNIQY
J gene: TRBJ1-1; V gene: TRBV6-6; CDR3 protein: ASSYSRKQNTEAF
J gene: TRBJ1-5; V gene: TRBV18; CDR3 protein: ASSRDRFASNQPQH
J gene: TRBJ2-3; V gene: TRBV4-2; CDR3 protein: ASSQVQGTDTQY
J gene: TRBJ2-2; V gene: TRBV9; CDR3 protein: ASSVASVGTGELF
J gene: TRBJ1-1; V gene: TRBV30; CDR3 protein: ARPGRYRGTEAF
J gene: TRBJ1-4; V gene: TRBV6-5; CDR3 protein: ASSYQFQAPREKLF
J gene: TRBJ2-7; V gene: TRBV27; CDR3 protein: ASRRTGDYEQY
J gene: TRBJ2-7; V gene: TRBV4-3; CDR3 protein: ASSQEWTGGYEQY
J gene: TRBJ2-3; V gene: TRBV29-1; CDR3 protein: SVGTLAGVSTQY
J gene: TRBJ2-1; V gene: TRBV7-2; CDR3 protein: ASRLQRDSPF
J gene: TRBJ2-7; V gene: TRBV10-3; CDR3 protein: AISRDSASYEQY
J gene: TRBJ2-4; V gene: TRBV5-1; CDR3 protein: ASSSGLAGLNLAKNIQY
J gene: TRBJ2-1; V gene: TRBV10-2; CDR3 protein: ASTTTTGIVSPGEQF
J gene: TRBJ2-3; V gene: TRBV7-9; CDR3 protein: ASSTGTGDTDTQY
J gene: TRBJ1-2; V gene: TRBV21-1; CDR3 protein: ASSYLPHSYGYT
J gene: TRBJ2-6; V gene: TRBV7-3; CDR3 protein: ASSLSQGAGANVLT
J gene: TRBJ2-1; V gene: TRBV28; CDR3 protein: ASRQGGRAYNEQF
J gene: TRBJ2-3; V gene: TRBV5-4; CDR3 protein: ASSPVATSTDTQY
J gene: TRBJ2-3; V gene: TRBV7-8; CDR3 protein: ASSSSPDITDTQY
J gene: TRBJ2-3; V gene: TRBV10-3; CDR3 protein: AISESNRRGATDTQY
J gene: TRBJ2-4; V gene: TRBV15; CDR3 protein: ATRRGGGSGMAKNIQY
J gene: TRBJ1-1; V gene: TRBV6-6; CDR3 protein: ASSYLVGTEAF
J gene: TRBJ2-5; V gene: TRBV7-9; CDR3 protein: ASSLKSGSLETQY
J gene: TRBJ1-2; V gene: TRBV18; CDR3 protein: ASSPQTPGDGYT
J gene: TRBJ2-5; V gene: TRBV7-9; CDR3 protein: ASTRQGPQETQY
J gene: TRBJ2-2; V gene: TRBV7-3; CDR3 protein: ASSLNPPSTGELF
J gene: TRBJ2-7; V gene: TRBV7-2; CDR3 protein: ASSRDNRGYEQY
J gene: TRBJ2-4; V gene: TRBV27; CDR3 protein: ASRQPGTGRNIQY
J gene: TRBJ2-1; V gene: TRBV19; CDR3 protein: ASSIGASGYNEQF
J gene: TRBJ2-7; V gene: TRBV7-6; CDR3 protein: ASSSTGRGEQY
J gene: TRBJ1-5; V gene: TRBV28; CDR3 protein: ASTAGDYQPQH
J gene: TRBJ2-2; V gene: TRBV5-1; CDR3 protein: ASSLVVGELF
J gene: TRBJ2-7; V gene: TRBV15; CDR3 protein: ATSPGLAGGPYEQY
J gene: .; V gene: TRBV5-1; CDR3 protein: ASSPQGQGAYEQY
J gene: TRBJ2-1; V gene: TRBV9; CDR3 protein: ASSVVASGNNEQF
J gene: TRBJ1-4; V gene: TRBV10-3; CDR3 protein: AISAKGQGNEKLF
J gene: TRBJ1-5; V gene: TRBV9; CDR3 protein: ASSVGDRANQPQH